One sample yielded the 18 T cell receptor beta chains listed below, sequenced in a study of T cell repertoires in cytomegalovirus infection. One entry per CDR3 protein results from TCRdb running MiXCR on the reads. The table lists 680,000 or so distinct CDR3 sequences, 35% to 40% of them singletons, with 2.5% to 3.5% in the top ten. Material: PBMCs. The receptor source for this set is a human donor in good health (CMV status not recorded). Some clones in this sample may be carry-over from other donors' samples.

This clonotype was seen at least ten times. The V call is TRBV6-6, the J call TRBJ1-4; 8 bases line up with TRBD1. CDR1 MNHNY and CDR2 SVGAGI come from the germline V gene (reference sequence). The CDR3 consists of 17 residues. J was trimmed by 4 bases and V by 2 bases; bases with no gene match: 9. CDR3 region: CASSYPLTGGNNEKLFF. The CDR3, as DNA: TGTGCCAGCAGTTACCCATTAACAGGGGGTAATAATGAAAAACTGTTTTTT.

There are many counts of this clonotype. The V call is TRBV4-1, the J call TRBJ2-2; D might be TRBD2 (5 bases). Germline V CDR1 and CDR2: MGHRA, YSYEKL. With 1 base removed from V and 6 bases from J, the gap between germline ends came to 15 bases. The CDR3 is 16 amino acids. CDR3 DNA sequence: TGCGCCAGCAGCCAAGTGAGGCGGGCTCCAGCCGGGGAGCTGTTTTTT. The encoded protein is CASSQVRRAPAGELFF.

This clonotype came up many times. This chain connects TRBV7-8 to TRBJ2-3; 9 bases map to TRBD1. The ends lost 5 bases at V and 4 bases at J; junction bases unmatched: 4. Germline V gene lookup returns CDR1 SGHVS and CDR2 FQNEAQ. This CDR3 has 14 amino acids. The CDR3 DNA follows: TGTGCCAGCAGCCGCGACAGGGGGGCAGATACGCAGTATTTT. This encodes CASSRDRGADTQYF.

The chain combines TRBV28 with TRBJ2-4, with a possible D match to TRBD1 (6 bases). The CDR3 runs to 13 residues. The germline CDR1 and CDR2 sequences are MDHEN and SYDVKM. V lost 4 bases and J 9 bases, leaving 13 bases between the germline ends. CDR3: CASSSTGKGIQYF. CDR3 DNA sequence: TGTGCCAGCAGTTCAACAGGGAAGGGCATTCAGTACTTC. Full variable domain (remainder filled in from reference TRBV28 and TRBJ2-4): DVKVTQSSRYLVKRTGEKVFLECVQDMDHENMFWYRQDPGLGLRLIYFSYDVKMKEKGDIPEGYSVSREKKERFSLILESASTNQTSMYLCASSSTGKGIQYFGAGTRLSVL.

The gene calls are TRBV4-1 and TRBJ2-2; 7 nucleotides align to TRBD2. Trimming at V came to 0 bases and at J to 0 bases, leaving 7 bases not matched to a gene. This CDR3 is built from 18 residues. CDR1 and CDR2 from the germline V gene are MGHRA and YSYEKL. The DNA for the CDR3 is TGCGCCAGCAGCCAAGATGGGGCTAGCGGATCGAACACCGGGGAGCTGTTTTTT. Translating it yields CASSQDGASGSNTGELFF.

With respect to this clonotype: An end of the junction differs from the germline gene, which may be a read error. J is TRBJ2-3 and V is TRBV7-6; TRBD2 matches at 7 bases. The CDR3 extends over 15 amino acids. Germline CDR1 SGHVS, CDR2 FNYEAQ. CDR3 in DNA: TGTACCAGAAGCTTAGTCAGCGGGGAAACCTCTACTACGTATTTT. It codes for CTRSLVSGETSTTYF.

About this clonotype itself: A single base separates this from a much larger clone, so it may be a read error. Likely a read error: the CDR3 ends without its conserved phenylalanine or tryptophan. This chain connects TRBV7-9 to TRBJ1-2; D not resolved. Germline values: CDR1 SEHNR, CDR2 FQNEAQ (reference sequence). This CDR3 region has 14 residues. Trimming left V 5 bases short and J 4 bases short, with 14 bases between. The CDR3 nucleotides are TGTGCCAGCAGCCTACCCGGGCAGCTCTATGGCTACACCTTA. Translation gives CASSLPGQLYGYTL.

The CDR3 bases are TGTGCCAGCGACCTGGCGGGACTAGCGGGGGGGACGAATACGCAGTATTTT. It is translated as CASDLAGLAGGTNTQYF. The chain has TRBV2 and TRBJ2-3, with 16 nucleotides matching TRBD2. Per germline, CDR1 SNHLY and CDR2 FYNNEI. V shed 8 bases and J 7 bases; nucleotides not matched to a gene: 12. This CDR3 is built from 17 residues.

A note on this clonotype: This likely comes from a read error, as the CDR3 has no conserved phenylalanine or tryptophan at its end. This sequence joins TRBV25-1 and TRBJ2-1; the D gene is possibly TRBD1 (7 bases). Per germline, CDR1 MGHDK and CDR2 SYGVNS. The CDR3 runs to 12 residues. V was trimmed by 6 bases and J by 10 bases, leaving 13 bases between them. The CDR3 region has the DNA TGTGCCAGCAGCGGGGACAGCGGGGAGCAGTTCTTA. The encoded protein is CASSGDSGEQFL.

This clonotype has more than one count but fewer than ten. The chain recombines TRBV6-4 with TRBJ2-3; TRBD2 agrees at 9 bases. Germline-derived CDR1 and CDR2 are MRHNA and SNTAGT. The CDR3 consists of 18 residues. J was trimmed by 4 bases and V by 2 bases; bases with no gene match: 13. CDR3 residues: CASSDPGAGGNKADTQYF. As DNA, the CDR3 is TGTGCCAGCAGTGACCCGGGAGCGGGGGGAAACAAGGCAGATACGCAGTATTTT.

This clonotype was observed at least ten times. CDR3 DNA: TGTGCCAGCAGCTTAGCGGGGGTCTCTGGAAACACCATATATTTT. Protein sequence: CASSLAGVSGNTIYF. The chain has TRBV7-8 and TRBJ1-3, with D possibly TRBD1 on 5 matching bases. The CDR3 extends over 15 amino acids. Trimming pared 0 bases from V and 0 bases from J, leaving 6 bases between. Germline-derived CDR1 and CDR2 are SGHVS and FQNEAQ.

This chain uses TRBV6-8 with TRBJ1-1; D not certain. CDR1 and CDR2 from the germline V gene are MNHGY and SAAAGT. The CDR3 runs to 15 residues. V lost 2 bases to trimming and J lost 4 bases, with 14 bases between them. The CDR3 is CASSYVATRGTEAFF. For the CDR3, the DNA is TGTGCCAGCAGTTACGTGGCGACCCGGGGCACTGAAGCTTTCTTT.

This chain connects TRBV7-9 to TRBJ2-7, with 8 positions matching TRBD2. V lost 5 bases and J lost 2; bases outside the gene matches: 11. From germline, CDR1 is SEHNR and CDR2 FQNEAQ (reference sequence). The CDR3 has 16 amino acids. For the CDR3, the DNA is TGTGCCAGCAGCCCCGGGAGGGCGGGATCTACCTACGAGCAGTACTTC. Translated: CASSPGRAGSTYEQYF.

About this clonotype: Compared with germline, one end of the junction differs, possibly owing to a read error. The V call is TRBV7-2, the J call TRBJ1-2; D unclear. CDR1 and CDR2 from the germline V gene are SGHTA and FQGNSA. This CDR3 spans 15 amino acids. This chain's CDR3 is CASILDYSWFYGYTF. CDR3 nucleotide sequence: TGTGCCAGCATCTTAGATTACTCATGGTTCTATGGCTACACCTTC.

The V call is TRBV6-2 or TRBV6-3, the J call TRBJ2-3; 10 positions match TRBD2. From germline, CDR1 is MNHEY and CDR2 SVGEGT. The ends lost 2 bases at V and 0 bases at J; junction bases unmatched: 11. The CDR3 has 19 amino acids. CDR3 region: CASSYPTSGALFSTDTQYF. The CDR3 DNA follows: TGTGCCAGCAGTTACCCTACTAGCGGGGCCCTTTTTAGCACAGATACGCAGTATTTT.

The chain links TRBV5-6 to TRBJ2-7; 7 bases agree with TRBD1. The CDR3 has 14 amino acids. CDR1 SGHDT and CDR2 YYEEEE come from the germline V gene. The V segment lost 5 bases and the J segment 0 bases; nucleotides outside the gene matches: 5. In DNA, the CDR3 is TGTGCCAGCAGACCCGGGACAGCCTCCTACGAGCAGTACTTC. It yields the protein CASRPGTASYEQYF.

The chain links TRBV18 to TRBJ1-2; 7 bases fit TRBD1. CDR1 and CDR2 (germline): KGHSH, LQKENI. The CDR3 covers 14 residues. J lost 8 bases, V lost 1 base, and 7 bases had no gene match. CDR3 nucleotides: TGTGCCAGCTCACCACTAGGGACAGACATGGGCTACACCTTC. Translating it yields CASSPLGTDMGYTF.

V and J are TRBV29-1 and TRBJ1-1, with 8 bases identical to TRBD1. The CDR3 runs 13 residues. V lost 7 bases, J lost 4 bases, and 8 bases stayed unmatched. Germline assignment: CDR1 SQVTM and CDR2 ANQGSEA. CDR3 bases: TGCAGCGCCCGGACAGGGACGACCACTGAAGCTTTCTTT. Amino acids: CSARTGTTTEAFF. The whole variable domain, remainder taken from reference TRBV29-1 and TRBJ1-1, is SAVISQKPSRDICQRGTSLTIQCQVDSQVTMMFWYRQQPGQSLTLIATANQGSEATYESGFVIDKFPISRPNLTFSTLTVSNMSPEDSSIYLCSARTGTTTEAFFGQGTRLTVV.